Following are 16 T cell receptor beta chains from one sample sequenced in a study of cytomegalovirus exposure and HLA in healthy donors. Researchers ran the PCR with 60 Vbeta and 13 Jbeta primers. Data came from immunoSEQ multiplex PCR; TCRdb stores just in-frame clones and leaves some out. The data show over 110,000 clones, approximately 80% seen once. Sequenced: PBMCs. Source of these receptors: a woman aged 40 to 55 in good health and CMV-seropositive.

The V and J genes are TRBV5-4 and TRBJ2-5; 9 bases agree with TRBD2. CDR1 is SGHNT and CDR2 is YYREEE in the germline V gene (reference sequence). The CDR3 consists of 14 residues. Losses at the gene ends were 1 base for V and 5 bases for J; bases not matched to a gene: 3. The CDR3 nucleotides are TGTGCCAGCAGCTTGTATAGCGGGAGTGAGACCCAGTACTTC. Protein sequence: CASSLYSGSETQYF.

This clone has a single count. The chain has TRBV7-9 and TRBJ1-2; 9 nucleotides line up with TRBD1. Losses at the gene ends were 5 bases for V and 8 bases for J; bases not matched to a gene: 12. The CDR3 totals 15 residues. The germline CDR1 and CDR2 sequences are SEHNR and FQNEAQ (reference sequence). The CDR3 DNA reads as TGTGCCAGCAGCGACATACAGGGGGCTATAAGGGGCTACACCTTC. As protein: CASSDIQGAIRGYTF.

This chain joins TRBV2 and TRBJ2-1; possibly TRBD2 for D (6 bases). The V end was cut by 7 bases, the J end by 2 bases, with 15 bases between. From germline, CDR1 is SNHLY and CDR2 FYNNEI. The CDR3 is 15 amino acids. In nucleotides, the CDR3 is TGTGCCAGCACCGCGGGCCTAGCGCCCTACAATGAGCAGTTCTTC. The encoded protein is CASTAGLAPYNEQFF. The complete variable domain, with remaining parts taken from reference TRBV2 and TRBJ2-1, reads EPEVTQTPSHQVTQMGQEVILRCVPISNHLYFYWYRQILGQKVEFLVSFYNNEISEKSEIFDDQFSVERPDGSNFTLKIRSTKLEDSAMYFCASTAGLAPYNEQFFGPGTRLTVL.

This clone has just one count. The chain joins TRBV14 to TRBJ2-7; 7 positions agree with TRBD1. This CDR3 is built from 15 residues. V dropped 0 bases and J dropped 3; count of bases not matched to a gene: 5. Germline V CDR1 and CDR2: SGHDN, FVKESK. Here the CDR3 DNA reads TGTGCCAGCAGCCAAGATCTAGACAGGGTCTACGAGCAGTACTTC. Protein: CASSQDLDRVYEQYF.

The sample holds a few counts of this clone. The rearrangement joins TRBV11-3 to TRBJ2-5; 7 positions agree with TRBD1. This CDR3 spans 14 amino acids. The trim removed 4 bases at V and 5 bases at J, leaving 7 bases unmatched. Germline V CDR1 and CDR2: SGHNT, YENEEA. The DNA of the CDR3 is TGTGCCAGCAGCTCCCAGGACAGGCGGGAGACCCAGTACTTC. Translation gives CASSSQDRRETQYF. The variable domain in full, completed from reference TRBV11-3 and TRBJ2-5, reads EAGVVQSPRYKIIEKKQPVAFWCNPISGHNTLYWYLQNLGQGPELLIRYENEEAVDDSQLPKDRFSAERLKGVDSTLKIQPAELGDSAVYLCASSSQDRRETQYFGPGTRLLVL.

The V call is TRBV11-2, the J call TRBJ2-7; 10 nucleotides agree with TRBD2. Germline V gives CDR1 SGHAT, CDR2 FQNNGV. Trimming cost V 5 bases and J 3 bases; bases outside gene matches: 10. The CDR3 runs 16 residues. As DNA, the CDR3 is TGTGCCAGCAGCCCCGGGACTAGCGCTATGATCTACGAGCAGTACTTC. Its protein is CASSPGTSAMIYEQYF.

The chain couples TRBV4-2 to TRBJ2-7; 9 nucleotides line up with TRBD2. V was clipped by 0 bases and J by 0 bases; unmatched bases: 15. Germline CDR1 is LGHNA and CDR2 is YNFKEQ. The length of the CDR3 is 20 residues. The CDR3 nucleotides are TGTGCCAGCAGCCAAGATATTGGGAGGGCTAGCGGGATGTACTCCTACGAGCAGTACTTC. Its protein is CASSQDIGRASGMYSYEQYF.

J is TRBJ2-1 and V is TRBV6-5; weak D call: TRBD2 (5 bases). V was cut by 6 bases and J by 0 bases, with 12 bases left in between. The CDR3 length is 15 residues. Germline CDR1 and CDR2: MNHEY and SVGAGI. The CDR3 here is CASSWSGSSYNEQFF. CDR3 nucleotide sequence: TGTGCCAGCAGCTGGAGCGGAAGCTCCTACAATGAGCAGTTCTTC.

This clone has just one count. The chain uses TRBV29-1 and TRBJ1-3, with no clear D. This CDR3 is 11 amino acids long. Germline values: CDR1 SQVTM, CDR2 ANQGSEA. V lost 7 bases, J lost 3 bases, and 7 bases lay in between. CDR3 sequence reads: CSGHFGNTIYF. The CDR3, as DNA: TGCAGCGGACACTTTGGAAACACCATATATTTT.

The chain joins TRBV6-1 to TRBJ2-2; TRBD1 matches 7 bases. V lost 7 bases to trimming and J lost 3 bases; unmatched junction nucleotides: 8. Germline V lookup: CDR1 MNHNS, CDR2 SASEGT. The CDR3 covers 15 residues. The CDR3 loop reads CASTERDSDTGELFF. The CDR3 bases are TGTGCCAGCACCGAAAGGGACAGCGACACCGGGGAGCTGTTTTTT.

The chain couples TRBV12-5 to TRBJ1-5, with no clear D. Trimming removed 1 base from V and 2 bases from J, with 6 bases in between. CDR3 length: 14 amino acids. From germline, CDR1 is LGHNT and CDR2 FRNRAP. CDR3 DNA sequence: TGTGCTAGTGGTTTGGACGGTGGCAATCAGCCCCAGCATTTT. Its translation is CASGLDGGNQPQHF.

The rearrangement uses TRBV7-9 and TRBJ2-5, with TRBD1 matching 8 bases. Germline lookup yields CDR1 SEHNR and CDR2 FQNEAQ (reference sequence). CDR3 size: 13 residues. The V segment lost 8 bases and the J segment 6 bases; nucleotides outside the gene matches: 8. Here the CDR3 DNA reads TGTGCCAGCCAGGGGGACAGGAGTCAGACCCAGTACTTC. As protein: CASQGDRSQTQYF.

The rearrangement links TRBV4-1 to TRBJ2-1, with D possibly matching TRBD1 (5 bases). V was clipped by 1 base and J by 1 base, with 11 bases between them. The CDR3 runs to 16 residues. CDR1 and CDR2 from the germline V gene are MGHRA and YSYEKL. The CDR3 sequence: CASSQAGFWSYNEQFF. In DNA, the CDR3 is TGCGCCAGCAGCCAAGCAGGGTTTTGGTCCTACAATGAGCAGTTCTTC.

The chain combines TRBV4-2 with TRBJ2-1; D gene ambiguous. This CDR3 has 17 residues. Germline V gene sequence: CDR1 LGHNA, CDR2 YNFKEQ. Trimming pared 1 base from V and 0 bases from J, leaving 13 bases between. CDR3 sequence: CASSQVALSSSYNEQFF. The CDR3 coding sequence is TGTGCCAGCAGCCAAGTAGCCCTGAGTAGCTCCTACAATGAGCAGTTCTTC.

CDR3 region: CASGRTGESEKLFF. CDR3 nucleotides: TGTGCCAGCGGCAGGACAGGGGAAAGTGAAAAACTGTTTTTT. The gene calls are TRBV2 and TRBJ1-4; 9 bases are a match to TRBD1. The germline V gene encodes CDR1 SNHLY and CDR2 FYNNEI. The CDR3 totals 14 residues. With 8 bases clipped from V and 7 bases from J, the junction kept 8 bases outside the gene matches.

The chain carries TRBV10-1 and TRBJ2-7; 10 bases fit TRBD2. With 7 bases clipped from V and 3 bases from J, the junction kept 3 bases outside the gene matches. CDR3 size: 13 residues. CDR1 and CDR2 (germline): WNHNN, SYGVQD (reference sequence). The CDR3 protein is CASIRTSGYEQYF. The CDR3 DNA is TGCGCCAGCATTCGGACTAGCGGCTACGAGCAGTACTTC.